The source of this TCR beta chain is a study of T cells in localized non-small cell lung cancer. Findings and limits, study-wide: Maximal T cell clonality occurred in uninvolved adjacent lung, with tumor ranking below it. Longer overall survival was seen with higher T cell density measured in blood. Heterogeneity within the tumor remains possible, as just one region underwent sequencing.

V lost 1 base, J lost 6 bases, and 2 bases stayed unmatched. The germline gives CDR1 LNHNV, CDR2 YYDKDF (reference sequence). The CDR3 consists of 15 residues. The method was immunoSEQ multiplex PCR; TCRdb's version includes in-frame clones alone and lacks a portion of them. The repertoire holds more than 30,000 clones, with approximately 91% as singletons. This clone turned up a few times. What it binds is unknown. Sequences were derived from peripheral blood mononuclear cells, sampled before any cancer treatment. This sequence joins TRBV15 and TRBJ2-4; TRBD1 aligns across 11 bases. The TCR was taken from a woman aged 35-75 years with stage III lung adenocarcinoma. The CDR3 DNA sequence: TGTGCCACCAGCAGAGTCGGACAGGGGGCAAACATTCAGTACTTC. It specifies CATSRVGQGANIQYF.